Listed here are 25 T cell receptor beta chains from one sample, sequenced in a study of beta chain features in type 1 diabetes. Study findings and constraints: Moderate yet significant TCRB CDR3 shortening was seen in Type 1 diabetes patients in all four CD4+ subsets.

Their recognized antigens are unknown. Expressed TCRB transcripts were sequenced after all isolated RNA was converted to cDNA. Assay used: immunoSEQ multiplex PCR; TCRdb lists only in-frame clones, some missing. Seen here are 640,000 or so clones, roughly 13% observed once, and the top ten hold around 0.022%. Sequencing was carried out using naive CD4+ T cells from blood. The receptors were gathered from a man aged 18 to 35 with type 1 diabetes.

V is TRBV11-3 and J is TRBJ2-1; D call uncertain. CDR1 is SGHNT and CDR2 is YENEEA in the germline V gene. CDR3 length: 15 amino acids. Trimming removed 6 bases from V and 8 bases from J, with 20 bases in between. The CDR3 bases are TGTGCCAGCAGTAACGGAATGGGGTCGGCGGATGAGCAGTTCTTC. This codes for CASSNGMGSADEQFF.

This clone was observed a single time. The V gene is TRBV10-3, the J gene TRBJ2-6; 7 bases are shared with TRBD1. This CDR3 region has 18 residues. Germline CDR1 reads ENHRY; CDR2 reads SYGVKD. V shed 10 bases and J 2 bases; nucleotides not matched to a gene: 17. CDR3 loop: CATSTGNGLGTGANVLTF. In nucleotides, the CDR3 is TGTGCCACCTCGACAGGGAATGGGCTCGGGACTGGGGCCAACGTCCTGACTTTC.

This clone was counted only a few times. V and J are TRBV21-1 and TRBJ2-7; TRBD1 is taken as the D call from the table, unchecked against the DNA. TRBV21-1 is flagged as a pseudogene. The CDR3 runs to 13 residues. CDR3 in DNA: TGTGCCAGCAGCAAAGACAGGGTCTACGAGCAGTACTTC. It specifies CASSKDRVYEQYF.

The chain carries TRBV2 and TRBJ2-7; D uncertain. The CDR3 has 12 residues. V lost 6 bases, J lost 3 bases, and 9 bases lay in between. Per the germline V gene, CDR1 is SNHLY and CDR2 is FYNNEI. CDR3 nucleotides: TGTGCCAGCAGGACCTGGGGCTACGAGCAGTACTTC. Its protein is CASRTWGYEQYF.

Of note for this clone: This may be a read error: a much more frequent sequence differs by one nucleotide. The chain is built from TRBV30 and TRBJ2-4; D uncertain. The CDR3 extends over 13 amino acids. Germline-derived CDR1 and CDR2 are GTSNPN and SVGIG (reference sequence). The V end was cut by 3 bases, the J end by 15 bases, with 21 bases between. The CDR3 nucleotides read TGTGCCTGGAGGCCCCGGTACACGTCGGAAGCGTACTTC. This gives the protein CAWRPRYTSEAYF.

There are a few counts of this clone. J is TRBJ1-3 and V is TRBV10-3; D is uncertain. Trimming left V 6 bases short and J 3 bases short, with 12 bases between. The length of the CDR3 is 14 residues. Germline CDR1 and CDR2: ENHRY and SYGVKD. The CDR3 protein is CAIRSGSNGNTIYF. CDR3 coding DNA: TGTGCCATCAGGTCAGGAAGTAATGGAAACACCATATATTTT.

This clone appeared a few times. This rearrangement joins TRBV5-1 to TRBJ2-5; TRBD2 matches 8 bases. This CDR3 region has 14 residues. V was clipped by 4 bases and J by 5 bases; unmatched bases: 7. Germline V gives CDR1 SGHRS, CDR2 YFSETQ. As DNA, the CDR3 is TGCGCCAGCAGCGGGACTAGTCTGGCCGAGACCCAGTACTTC. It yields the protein CASSGTSLAETQYF.

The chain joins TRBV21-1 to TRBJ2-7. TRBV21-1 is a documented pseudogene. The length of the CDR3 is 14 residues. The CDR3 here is CASSSGPLSYEQYF. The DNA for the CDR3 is TGTGCCAGCAGCTCGGGACCACTGTCCTACGAGCAGTACTTC.

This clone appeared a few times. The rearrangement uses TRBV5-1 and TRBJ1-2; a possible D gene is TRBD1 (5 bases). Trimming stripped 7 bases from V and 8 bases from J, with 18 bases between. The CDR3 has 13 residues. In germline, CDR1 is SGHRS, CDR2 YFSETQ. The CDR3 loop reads CASGTPEVGGYTF. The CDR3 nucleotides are TGCGCCAGCGGGACCCCCGAAGTTGGCGGCTACACCTTC.

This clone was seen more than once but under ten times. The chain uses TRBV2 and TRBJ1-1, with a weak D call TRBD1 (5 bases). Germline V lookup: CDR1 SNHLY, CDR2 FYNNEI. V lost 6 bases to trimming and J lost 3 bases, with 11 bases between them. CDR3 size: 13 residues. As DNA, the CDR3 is TGTGCCAGCAGCCGGGACCGCCACACTGAAGCTTTCTTT. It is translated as CASSRDRHTEAFF.

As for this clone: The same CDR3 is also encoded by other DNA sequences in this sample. CDR3 DNA: TGCAGCGTGGAGGGGGGAACCTACGAGCAGTACTTC. This gives the protein CSVEGGTYEQYF. The rearrangement uses TRBV29-1 and TRBJ2-7; D possibly uses TRBD1 or TRBD2 (6 bases each). This CDR3 region has 12 residues. The germline CDR1 and CDR2 sequences are SQVTM and ANQGSEA. The V and J ends lost 6 bases and 2 bases respectively, with 11 bases between them.

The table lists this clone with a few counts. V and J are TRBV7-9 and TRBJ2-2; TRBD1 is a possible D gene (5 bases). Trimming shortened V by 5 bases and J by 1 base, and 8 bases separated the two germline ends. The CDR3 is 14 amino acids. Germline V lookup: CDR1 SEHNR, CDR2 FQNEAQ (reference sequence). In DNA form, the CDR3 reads TGTGCCAGCAGCCCAGGGTGGAACACCGGGGAGCTGTTTTTT. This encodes CASSPGWNTGELFF.

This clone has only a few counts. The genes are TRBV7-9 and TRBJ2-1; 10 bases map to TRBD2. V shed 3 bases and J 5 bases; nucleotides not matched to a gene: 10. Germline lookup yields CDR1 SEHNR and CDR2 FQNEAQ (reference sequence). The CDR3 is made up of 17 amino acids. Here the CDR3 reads CASSFTYTSGENNEQFF. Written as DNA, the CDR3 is TGTGCCAGCAGCTTCACCTATACTAGCGGGGAGAACAATGAGCAGTTCTTC. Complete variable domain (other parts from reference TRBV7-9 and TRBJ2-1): DTGVSQNPRHKITKRGQNVTFRCDPISEHNRLYWYRQTLGQGPEFLTYFQNEAQLEKSRLLSDRFSAERPKGSFSTLEIQRTEQGDSAMYLCASSFTYTSGENNEQFFGPGTRLTVL.

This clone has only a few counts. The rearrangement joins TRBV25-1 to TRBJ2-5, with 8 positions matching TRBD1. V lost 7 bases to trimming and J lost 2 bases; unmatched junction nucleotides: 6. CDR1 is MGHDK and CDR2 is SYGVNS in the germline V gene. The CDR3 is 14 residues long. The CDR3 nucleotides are TGTGCCAGCAAAGGGACAGGCATTCAAGAGACCCAGTACTTC. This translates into CASKGTGIQETQYF.

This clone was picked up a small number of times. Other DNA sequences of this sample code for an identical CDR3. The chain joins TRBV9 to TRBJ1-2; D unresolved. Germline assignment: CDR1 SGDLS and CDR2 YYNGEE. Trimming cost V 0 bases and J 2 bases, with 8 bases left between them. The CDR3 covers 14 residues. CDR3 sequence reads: CASSVGPENYGYTF. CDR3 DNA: TGTGCCAGCAGCGTAGGGCCAGAGAACTATGGCTACACCTTC.

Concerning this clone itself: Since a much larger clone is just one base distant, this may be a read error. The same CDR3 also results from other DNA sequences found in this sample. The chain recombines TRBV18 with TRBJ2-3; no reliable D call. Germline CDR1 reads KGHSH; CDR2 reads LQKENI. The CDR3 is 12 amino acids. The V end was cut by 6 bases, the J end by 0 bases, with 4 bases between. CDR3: CASSPSTDTQYF. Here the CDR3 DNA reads TGTGCCAGCTCGCCGAGCACAGATACGCAGTATTTT.

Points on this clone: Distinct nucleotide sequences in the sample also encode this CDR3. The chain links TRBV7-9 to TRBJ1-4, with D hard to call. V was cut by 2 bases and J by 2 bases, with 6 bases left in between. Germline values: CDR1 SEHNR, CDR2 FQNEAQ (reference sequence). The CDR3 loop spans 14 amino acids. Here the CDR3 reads CASSLFGTNEKLFF. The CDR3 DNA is TGTGCCAGCAGCTTATTCGGCACTAATGAAAAACTGTTTTTT.

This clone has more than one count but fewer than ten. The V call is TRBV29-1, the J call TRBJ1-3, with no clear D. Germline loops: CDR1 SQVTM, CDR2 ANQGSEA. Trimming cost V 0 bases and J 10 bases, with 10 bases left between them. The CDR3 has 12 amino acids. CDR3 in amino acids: CSVEDLSRTIYF. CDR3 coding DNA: TGCAGCGTTGAAGACCTCAGCAGAACCATATATTTT.

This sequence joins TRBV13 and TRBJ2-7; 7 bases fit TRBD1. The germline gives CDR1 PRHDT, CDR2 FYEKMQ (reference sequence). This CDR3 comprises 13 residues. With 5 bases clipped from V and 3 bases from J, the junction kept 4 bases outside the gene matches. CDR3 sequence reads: CASSLRQGYEQYF. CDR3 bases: TGTGCCAGCAGCCTCAGACAGGGCTACGAGCAGTACTTC.

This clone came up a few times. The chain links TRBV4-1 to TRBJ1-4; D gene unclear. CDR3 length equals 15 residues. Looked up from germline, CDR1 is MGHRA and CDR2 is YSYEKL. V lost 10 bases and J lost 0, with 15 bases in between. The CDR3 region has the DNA TGCGCCACCGCTTTCGGGCGATCAACTAATGAAAAACTGTTTTTT. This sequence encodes CATAFGRSTNEKLFF.

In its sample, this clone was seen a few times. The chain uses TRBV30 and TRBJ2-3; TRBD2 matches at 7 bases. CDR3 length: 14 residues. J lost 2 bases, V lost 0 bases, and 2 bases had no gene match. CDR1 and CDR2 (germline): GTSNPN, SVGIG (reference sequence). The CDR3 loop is CAWSVSGATDTQYF. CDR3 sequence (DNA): TGTGCCTGGAGTGTAAGCGGGGCCACAGATACGCAGTATTTT.

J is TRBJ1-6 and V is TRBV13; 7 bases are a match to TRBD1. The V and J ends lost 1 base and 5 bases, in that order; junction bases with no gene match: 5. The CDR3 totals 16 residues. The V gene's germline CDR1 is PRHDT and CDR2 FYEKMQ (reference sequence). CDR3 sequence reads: CASSLEGDRNNSPLHF. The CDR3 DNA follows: TGTGCCAGCAGCTTAGAGGGGGACAGAAATAATTCACCCCTCCACTTT.

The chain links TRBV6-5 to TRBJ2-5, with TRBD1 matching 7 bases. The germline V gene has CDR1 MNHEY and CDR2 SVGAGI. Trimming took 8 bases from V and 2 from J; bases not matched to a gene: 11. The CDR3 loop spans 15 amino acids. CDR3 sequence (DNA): TGTGCCAGCCGGACCCAGACAGGGAAACAAGAGACCCAGTACTTC. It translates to CASRTQTGKQETQYF.

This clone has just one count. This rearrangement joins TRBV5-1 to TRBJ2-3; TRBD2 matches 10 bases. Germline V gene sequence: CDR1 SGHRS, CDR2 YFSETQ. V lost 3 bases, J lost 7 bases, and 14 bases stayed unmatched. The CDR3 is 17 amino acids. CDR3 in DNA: TGCGCCAGCAGCTCCCAATGGGGAGCGGGGGGGCCGTATACGCAGTATTTT. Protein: CASSSQWGAGGPYTQYF.

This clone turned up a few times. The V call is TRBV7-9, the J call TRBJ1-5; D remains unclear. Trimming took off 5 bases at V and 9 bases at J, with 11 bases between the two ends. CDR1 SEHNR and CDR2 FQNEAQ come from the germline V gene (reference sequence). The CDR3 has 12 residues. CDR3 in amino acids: CASSEPPGPQHF. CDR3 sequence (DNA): TGTGCCAGCAGCGAACCCCCTGGGCCCCAGCATTTT.